Listed below are T cell receptor beta chains from one sample, sequenced in a study of CD8 T cells in Susac syndrome. A single record per CDR3 protein comes from TCRdb applying MiXCR to the immunoSEQ multiplex PCR reads. The sample comprises 150,000 or so distinct CDR3 sequences, around 96% of which are singletons, and around 0.14% rests with the top ten. Sequencing was performed on CD4+ T cells from PBMCs. The receptor source for this set is a human donor in good health. CDR3s include the opening cysteine and the closing phenylalanine or tryptophan. D genes are given only for firm matches. Not every row has a clone size; where given, it reads once, few, many or a size class.

len	j_gene	d_gene	v_gene	abundance	CDR3nt	CDR3aa
15	TRBJ1-5	-	TRBV9	-	TGTGCCAGCAGCGTAGCTCCGGGGGCTGGACAGCCCCAGCATTTT	CASSVAPGAGQPQHF
14	TRBJ2-1	TRBD1	TRBV5-1	-	TGCGCCAGCAGCTTGACAGGGGCAAACAATGAGCAGTTCTTC	CASSLTGANNEQFF
14	TRBJ2-7	-	TRBV7-2	few	TGTGCCAGCAGCTTAAGGTCAGGGTACTACGAGCAGTACTTC	CASSLRSGYYEQYF
13	TRBJ1-2	-	TRBV7-2	-	TGTGCCAGCAGCTTCGGACAGAGGGAGGGCTACACCTTC	CASSFGQREGYTF
15	TRBJ2-3	-	TRBV20-1	-	TGCAGTGCTAGGGTTGGGACTGGGGGCACAGATACGCAGTATTTT	CSARVGTGGTDTQYF
16	TRBJ1-5	TRBD1	TRBV3-1	-	TGTGCCAGCAGCCACGCTCCGGGACAGGGTCGTCAGCCCCAGCATTTT	CASSHAPGQGRQPQHF
13	TRBJ1-2	TRBD1	TRBV30	once	TGTGCCTGGAGGGGGACAGCTAACTATGGCTACACCTTC	CAWRGTANYGYTF
14	TRBJ2-7	TRBD1	TRBV4-3	-	TGCGCCAGCAGCCACCGGACAGGGGACTACGAGCAGTACTTC	CASSHRTGDYEQYF
11	TRBJ2-7	-	TRBV20-1	-	TGCAGTGCTAGGAGGGGGTACGAGCAGTACTTC	CSARRGYEQYF
12	TRBJ2-6	TRBD1	TRBV3-1	-	TGTGCCAGCAGCCATTCGACAGGGGAGGTGACTTTC	CASSHSTGEVTF
16	TRBJ2-1	TRBD1	TRBV7-2	-	TGTGCCAGCAGCTTAGCGCCGACAGGGGGCAGTTACGAGCAGTTCTTC	CASSLAPTGGSYEQFF
11	TRBJ1-1	-	TRBV3-1	once	TGTGCCAGCAGTTCCGGGGCCAGGGATTTCTTT	CASSSGARDFF
16	TRBJ1-3	TRBD1	TRBV9	-	TGTGCCAGCAGCGCGGGACAGGGGAGTTCTGGAAACACCATATATTTT	CASSAGQGSSGNTIYF
10	TRBJ1-5	-	TRBV28	-	TGTGCCAGCAGTACGAAAACGCAGCATTTT	CASSTKTQHF
12	TRBJ1-2	TRBD1	TRBV18	-	TGTGCCAGCTCACCCCCGGACAGGGGCTACACCTTC	CASSPPDRGYTF
13	TRBJ2-5	-	TRBV15	-	TGTGCCACCAGCCCGCGAGGGTTAGAGACCCAGTACTTC	CATSPRGLETQYF
14	TRBJ2-7	-	TRBV20-1	-	TGCAGTGCTAGACCGTCGGACAGCTTCTACGAGCAGTACTTC	CSARPSDSFYEQYF
14	TRBJ2-3	TRBD1	TRBV20-1	-	TGCAGTGCTACCAGGGGGACAGGGGGGGATACGCAGTATTTT	CSATRGTGGDTQYF
15	TRBJ2-7	TRBD2	TRBV15	-	TGTGCCACCAGCGAGGGACTAGCGGAGGACTACGAGCAGTACTTC	CATSEGLAEDYEQYF
14	TRBJ2-7	TRBD1	TRBV27	-	TGTGCCAGCAGTTTAGGGGACAGGGCCTACGAGCAGTACTTC	CASSLGDRAYEQYF
14	TRBJ1-2	-	TRBV5-1	-	TGCGCCAGCAGCTCGGGATCTTCTAACTATGGCTACACCTTC	CASSSGSSNYGYTF
15	TRBJ2-5	TRBD1	TRBV7-2	-	TGTGCCAGCAGCCCACGACAGGGTTGGTTAGAGACCCAGTACTTC	CASSPRQGWLETQYF